This record concerns one T cell receptor (beta chain) sequence. The method was immunoSEQ multiplex PCR; TCRdb's version includes in-frame clones alone and lacks a portion of them. Of around 200,000 clones listed, about 86% were seen once; the top ten hold approximately 11%. The germline V gene encodes CDR1 KGHSH and CDR2 LQKENI. The CDR3 loop spans 13 amino acids. Trimming shortened V by 8 bases and J by 7 bases, and 17 bases separated the two germline ends. The sample belongs to a study of blood T cell repertoires in COVID-19. This clonotype was obtained from a woman aged 55-75 years with COVID-19, enrolled during active disease. The chain links TRBV18 to TRBJ1-1; D is unresolved. What was sequenced was peripheral blood. DNA for the CDR3: TGTGCCAGCAAGAGCGAAATATTCGGTGAAGCTTTCTTT. Encoded protein: CASKSEIFGEAFF.